A single sample gave rise to the 19 T cell receptor beta chains below, sequenced in a study of technical replicates of blood from several donors. TCRdb's table, derived via immunoSEQ multiplex PCR, lists solely in-frame clones and lacks some. The sample contains tens of thousands of clones, around 94% of which appear only once. Specimen: T cells isolated from PBMCs. Receptor source: a human donor in good health.

V is TRBV30 and J is TRBJ1-4, with D possibly TRBD1 on 5 matching bases. Germline V CDR1 and CDR2: GTSNPN, SVGIG (reference sequence). The length of the CDR3 is 12 residues. V gave up 0 bases and J gave up 12 bases, with 11 bases separating them. DNA for the CDR3: TGTGCCTGGAGTGTACGGGGAGGGGAACTGTTTTTT. Amino acid sequence: CAWSVRGGELFF.

The chain couples TRBV7-8 to TRBJ1-5, with D tentatively TRBD1 (6 bases). CDR1 is SGHVS, CDR2 FQNEAQ, per germline. Trimming took 1 base from V and 9 from J, leaving 10 bases between them. This CDR3 comprises 13 residues. The CDR3 nucleotides are TGTGCCAGCAGCTTAGTTAGCAGGGGGCCCCAGCATTTT. Its protein product is CASSLVSRGPQHF.

In this sample, this clone turned up once. The chain uses TRBV5-6 and TRBJ1-4, with 10 bases matching TRBD1. There are 17 residues in the CDR3. Losses at the gene ends were 5 bases for V and 4 bases for J; bases not matched to a gene: 11. Germline V gene data show CDR1 as SGHDT and CDR2 as YYEEEE. CDR3 in amino acids: CASSILGQGVLNEKLFF. In DNA, the CDR3 is TGTGCCAGCAGTATACTCGGACAGGGGGTGCTTAATGAAAAACTGTTTTTT.

CDR3 DNA sequence: TGTGCCAGCAGTTTAGCGGGAGGGGGGCAGTTCTTC. It yields the protein CASSLAGGGQFF. The chain combines TRBV25-1 with TRBJ2-1, with TRBD2 matching 11 bases. V was clipped by 5 bases and J by 12 bases; unmatched bases: 3. There are 12 residues in the CDR3. CDR1 is MGHDK and CDR2 is SYGVNS in the germline V gene.

This chain joins TRBV28 and TRBJ2-1; 10 positions match TRBD2. CDR1 MDHEN and CDR2 SYDVKM come from the germline V gene. The CDR3 runs to 15 residues. V lost 3 bases and J lost 6; bases outside the gene matches: 5. The chain's CDR3 is CASSFPRLAGNEQFF. CDR3 DNA sequence: TGTGCCAGCAGTTTCCCGAGACTAGCGGGCAATGAGCAGTTCTTC.

This clone has a single count. The chain joins TRBV10-3 to TRBJ2-3, with 9 bases that match TRBD1. Germline CDR1 ENHRY, CDR2 SYGVKD. V was clipped by 3 bases and J by 1 base; unmatched bases: 2. The length of the CDR3 is 15 residues. In nucleotides, the CDR3 is TGTGCCATCAGTGACCGGGACAGGGGCACAGATACGCAGTATTTT. Encoded protein: CAISDRDRGTDTQYF.

This clone was counted a single time. The CDR3 protein is CAWSVHSTTNEKLFF. The CDR3 DNA is TGTGCCTGGAGTGTACACAGTACAACTAATGAAAAACTGTTTTTT. The chain employs TRBV30 and TRBJ1-4; D is undetermined. The CDR3 runs to 15 residues. Between the trimmed V and J ends, which lost 0 bases and 0 bases, there was a span of 8 bases. CDR1 GTSNPN and CDR2 SVGIG come from the germline V gene (reference sequence). Based on the CDR3 plus reference TRBV30 and TRBJ1-4, the full variable domain is SQTIHQWPATLVQPVGSPLSLECTVEGTSNPNLYWYRQAAGRGLQLLFYSVGIGQISSEVPQNLSASRPQDRQFILSSKKLLLSDSGFYLCAWSVHSTTNEKLFFGSGTQLSVL.

The chain links TRBV27 to TRBJ2-7, with 8 nucleotides matching TRBD1. CDR3 length equals 15 residues. After removal of 6 bases from V and 2 bases from J, the junction contained 9 bases not matched to a gene. Germline V lookup: CDR1 MNHEY, CDR2 SMNVEV (reference sequence). Here the CDR3 reads CASSPTGTGAYEQYF. The CDR3 DNA follows: TGTGCCAGCAGCCCTACCGGGACAGGCGCCTACGAGCAGTACTTC.

This chain connects TRBV28 to TRBJ2-1; weak D call: TRBD2 (5 bases). The CDR3 sequence is 15 residues long. V was trimmed by 1 base and J by 7 bases, leaving 14 bases between them. The germline V gene has CDR1 MDHEN and CDR2 SYDVKM. CDR3 nucleotides: TGTGCCAGCAGTTTATCTAGCTGGGGTTTTAATGAGCAGTTCTTC. This codes for CASSLSSWGFNEQFF.

A few counts support this clone. The chain is built from TRBV10-3 and TRBJ1-1, with D possibly matching TRBD1 (5 bases). Germline CDR1 is ENHRY and CDR2 is SYGVKD. The CDR3 runs to 12 residues. Trimming pared 2 bases from V and 7 bases from J, leaving 8 bases between. CDR3 nucleotides: TGTGCCATCAGTGAGCAGGGATTTGAAGCTTTCTTT. Protein: CAISEQGFEAFF.

The chain has TRBV29-1 and TRBJ1-1, with D perhaps TRBD1 (6 bases). Germline V gene sequence: CDR1 SQVTM, CDR2 ANQGSEA. Deletions cut 4 bases from V and 5 bases from J, with 8 bases between. There are 11 residues in the CDR3. CDR3: CSVGTGTEAFF. CDR3 DNA: TGCAGCGTTGGAACAGGGACTGAAGCTTTCTTT.

The CDR3 protein is CASSLGYGTGSSGELFF. CDR3 DNA sequence: TGCGCCAGCAGCTTGGGATATGGGACAGGGAGTTCCGGGGAGCTGTTTTTT. The chain has TRBV5-1 and TRBJ2-2; TRBD1 agrees at 9 bases. From germline, CDR1 is SGHRS and CDR2 YFSETQ. The CDR3 extends over 17 amino acids. V lost 0 bases, J lost 6 bases, and 9 bases stayed unmatched.

The V call is TRBV5-1, the J call TRBJ2-1; TRBD2 agrees at 10 bases. The germline V gene encodes CDR1 SGHRS and CDR2 YFSETQ. This CDR3 contains 15 residues. Trimming at V came to 3 bases and at J to 0 bases, leaving 0 bases not matched to a gene. The CDR3 sequence: CASSSSGSSYNEQFF. The CDR3 DNA is TGCGCCAGCAGCTCTAGCGGGAGCTCCTACAATGAGCAGTTCTTC.

In DNA, the CDR3 is TGTGCCTGGAGTACCAGATTCATGAACACTGAAGCTTTCTTT. It translates to CAWSTRFMNTEAFF. The chain has TRBV30 and TRBJ1-1; D call uncertain. This CDR3 comprises 14 residues. Germline V gene lookup returns CDR1 GTSNPN and CDR2 SVGIG (reference sequence). V gave up 2 bases and J gave up 0 bases, with 10 bases separating them.

This sequence joins TRBV6-5 and TRBJ1-2, with TRBD1 as a possible D gene (5 bases). V was shortened by 5 bases and J by 2 bases, with 6 bases between the two germline ends. The CDR3 extends over 12 amino acids. Germline V gene lookup returns CDR1 MNHEY and CDR2 SVGAGI. The CDR3 nucleotides read TGTGCCAGCAGTCCAGGGAACTATGGCTACACCTTC. As protein: CASSPGNYGYTF.

As for this clone: Other DNA sequences in the sample encode the same CDR3. The chain has TRBV5-1 and TRBJ1-1; D perhaps matches TRBD1 (5 bases). From germline, CDR1 is SGHRS and CDR2 YFSETQ. V lost 8 bases, J lost 1 base, and 9 bases lay in between. The CDR3 runs 12 residues. The CDR3 loop is CASKTANTEAFF. DNA of the CDR3: TGCGCCAGTAAGACAGCGAACACTGAAGCTTTCTTT.

The chain joins TRBV9 to TRBJ1-2, with D perhaps matching TRBD1 (5 bases). Germline lookup yields CDR1 SGDLS and CDR2 YYNGEE. The CDR3 sequence is 14 residues long. V lost 3 bases and J 6 bases, leaving 15 bases between the germline ends. The CDR3 DNA reads TGTGCCAGCAGCGAAAACAGGATAAATGATGGCTACACCTTC. Protein: CASSENRINDGYTF.

The chain couples TRBV6-4 to TRBJ2-1, with 10 positions matching TRBD2. Trimming took 6 bases from V and 0 from J; bases not matched to a gene: 5. CDR3 size: 16 residues. Germline V CDR1 and CDR2: MRHNA, SNTAGT. The CDR3 sequence: CASSLLAGVSYNEQFF. The CDR3 DNA sequence: TGTGCCAGCAGCCTTCTAGCGGGAGTCTCCTACAATGAGCAGTTCTTC.

The chain is built from TRBV6-1 and TRBJ1-5; a possible D gene is TRBD1 (6 bases). In germline, CDR1 is MNHNS, CDR2 SASEGT. Trimming took off 5 bases at V and 6 bases at J, with 17 bases between the two ends. The CDR3 contains 15 residues. Here the CDR3 DNA reads TGTGCCAGCAGTACCGGCGGACAAGGGGGTCAGCCCCAGCATTTT. Amino acids: CASSTGGQGGQPQHF.